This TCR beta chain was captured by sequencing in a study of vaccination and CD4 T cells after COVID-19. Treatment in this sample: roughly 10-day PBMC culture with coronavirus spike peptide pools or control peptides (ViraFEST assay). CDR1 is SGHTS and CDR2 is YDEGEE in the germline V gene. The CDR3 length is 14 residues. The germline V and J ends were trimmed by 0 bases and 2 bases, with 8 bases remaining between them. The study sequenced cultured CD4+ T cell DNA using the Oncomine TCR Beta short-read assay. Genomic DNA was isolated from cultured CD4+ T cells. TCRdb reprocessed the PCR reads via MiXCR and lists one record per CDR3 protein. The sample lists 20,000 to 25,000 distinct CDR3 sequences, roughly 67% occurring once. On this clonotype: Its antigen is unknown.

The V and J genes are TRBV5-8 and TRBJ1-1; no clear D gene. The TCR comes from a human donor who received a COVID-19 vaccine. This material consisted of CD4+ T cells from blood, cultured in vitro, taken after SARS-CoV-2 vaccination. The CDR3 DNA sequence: TGTGCCAGCAGCTTGGTTGGATTTAACACTGAAGCTTTCTTT. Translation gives CASSLVGFNTEAFF. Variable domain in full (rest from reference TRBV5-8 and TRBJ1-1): EAGVTQSPTHLIKTRGQQATLRCSPISGHTSVYWYQQALGLGLQFLLWYDEGEERNRGNFPPRFSGRQFPNYSSELNVNALELEDSALYLCASSLVGFNTEAFFGQGTRLTVV.